This TCR beta chain appears in the sequencing data of a study of PD-1 blockade in classical Hodgkin lymphoma. Study details: Intravenous nivolumab at 3 mg/kg was given to patients every 2 weeks. General study results and limits: Significant TCR diversity gains by C4D1 occurred in CD4+ but not CD8+ cells. Nivolumab starters within 1 year of ASCT were excluded.

With regard to this clone: Its target is not known.

Each patient experienced a relapse that followed autologous stem cell transplantation, and brentuximab vedotin exposure varied. Complete response, partial response or progressive disease were the best responses. The CDR3 has 15 amino acids. Germline trimming cut 2 bases from V and 5 bases from J; bases unmatched to any gene: 9. The germline CDR1 and CDR2 sequences are SGHNT and YYREEE (reference sequence). TCRdb's copy holds only in-frame clones and misses some; the assay was immunoSEQ multiplex PCR. The sample has tens of thousands of clones, over 55% seen once. The chain is built from TRBV5-4 and TRBJ1-1, with 7 positions matching TRBD1. The sequence was collected from a human donor with classical Hodgkin lymphoma. The starting material was peripheral blood mononuclear cells (PBMCs), obtained at baseline. DNA of the CDR3: TGTGCCAGCAGCTTCGGCGGCAGGGGGTGGACTGAAGCTTTCTTT. Translation: CASSFGGRGWTEAFF.